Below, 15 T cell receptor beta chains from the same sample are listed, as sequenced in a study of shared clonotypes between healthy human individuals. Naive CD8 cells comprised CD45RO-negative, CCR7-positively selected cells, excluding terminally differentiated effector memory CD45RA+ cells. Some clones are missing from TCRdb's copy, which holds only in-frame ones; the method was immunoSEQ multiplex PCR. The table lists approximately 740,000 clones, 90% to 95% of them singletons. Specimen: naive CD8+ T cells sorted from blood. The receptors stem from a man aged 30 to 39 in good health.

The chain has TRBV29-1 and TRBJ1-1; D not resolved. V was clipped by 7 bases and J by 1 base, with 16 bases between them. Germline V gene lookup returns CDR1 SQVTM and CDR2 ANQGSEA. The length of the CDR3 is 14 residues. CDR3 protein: CSDRPPQKNTEAFF. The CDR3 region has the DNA TGCAGCGACCGACCGCCGCAAAAGAACACTGAAGCTTTCTTT.

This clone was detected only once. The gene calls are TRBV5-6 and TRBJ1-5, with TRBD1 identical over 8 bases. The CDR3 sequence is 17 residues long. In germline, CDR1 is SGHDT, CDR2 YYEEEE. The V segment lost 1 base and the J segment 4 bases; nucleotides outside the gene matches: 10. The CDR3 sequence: CASSLWRQGWDNQPQHF. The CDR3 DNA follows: TGTGCCAGCAGCTTGTGGCGACAGGGGTGGGATAATCAGCCCCAGCATTTT.

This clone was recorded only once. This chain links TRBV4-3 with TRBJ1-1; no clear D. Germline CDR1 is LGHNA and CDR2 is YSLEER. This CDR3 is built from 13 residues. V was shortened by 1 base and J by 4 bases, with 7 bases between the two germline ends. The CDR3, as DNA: TGCGCCAGCAGCCAAGTCCTTACCACTGAAGCTTTCTTT. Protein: CASSQVLTTEAFF.

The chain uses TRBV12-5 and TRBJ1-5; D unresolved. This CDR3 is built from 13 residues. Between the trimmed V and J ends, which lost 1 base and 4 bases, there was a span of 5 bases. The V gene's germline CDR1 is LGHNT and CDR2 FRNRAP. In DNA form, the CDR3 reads TGTGCTAGTGGTTTGGCCCCTAATCAGCCCCAGCATTTT. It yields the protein CASGLAPNQPQHF.

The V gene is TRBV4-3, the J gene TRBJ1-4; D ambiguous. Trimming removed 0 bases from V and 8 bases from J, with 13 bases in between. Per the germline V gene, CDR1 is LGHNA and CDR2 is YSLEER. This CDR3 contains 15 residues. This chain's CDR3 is CASSQDLSRNEKLFF. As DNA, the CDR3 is TGCGCCAGCAGCCAAGACCTCAGTAGGAACGAAAAACTGTTTTTT.

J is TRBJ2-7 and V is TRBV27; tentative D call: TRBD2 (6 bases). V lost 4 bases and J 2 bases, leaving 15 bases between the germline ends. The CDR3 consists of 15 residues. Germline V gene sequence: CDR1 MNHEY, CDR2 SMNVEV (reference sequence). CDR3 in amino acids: CASSSDLGGAYEQYF. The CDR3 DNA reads TGTGCCAGCAGTTCAGATTTGGGGGGAGCCTACGAGCAGTACTTC.

The CDR3 DNA reads as TGCGCCAGCGCTACGACCACAGGGGGCGAGTACGAGCAGTACTTC. As protein: CASATTTGGEYEQYF. This chain uses TRBV5-1 with TRBJ2-7; 9 bases align to TRBD1. Germline V gene sequence: CDR1 SGHRS, CDR2 YFSETQ. V lost 7 bases to trimming and J lost 4 bases; unmatched junction nucleotides: 12. The CDR3 consists of 15 residues.

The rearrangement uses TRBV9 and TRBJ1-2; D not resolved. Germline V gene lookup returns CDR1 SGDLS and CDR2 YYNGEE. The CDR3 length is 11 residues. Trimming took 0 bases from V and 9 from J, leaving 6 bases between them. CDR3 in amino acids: CASSVGVRYTF. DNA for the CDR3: TGTGCCAGCAGCGTAGGGGTGCGCTACACCTTC.

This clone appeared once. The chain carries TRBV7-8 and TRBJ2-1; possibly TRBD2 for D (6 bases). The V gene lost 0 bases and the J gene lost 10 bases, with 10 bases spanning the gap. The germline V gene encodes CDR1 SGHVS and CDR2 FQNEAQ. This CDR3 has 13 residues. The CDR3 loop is CASSLAGAGEQFF. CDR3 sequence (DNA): TGTGCCAGCAGCTTAGCAGGGGCGGGAGAGCAGTTCTTC. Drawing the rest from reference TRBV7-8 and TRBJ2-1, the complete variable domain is GAGVSQSPRYKVAKRGQDVALRCDPISGHVSLFWYQQALGQGPEFLTYFQNEAQLDKSGLPSDRFFAERPEGSVSTLKIQRTQQEDSAVYLCASSLAGAGEQFFGPGTRLTVL.

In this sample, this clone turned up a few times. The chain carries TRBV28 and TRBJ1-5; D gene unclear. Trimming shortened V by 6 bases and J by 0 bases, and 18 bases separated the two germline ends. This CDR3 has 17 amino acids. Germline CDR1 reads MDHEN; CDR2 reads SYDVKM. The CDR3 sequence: CASRWSGSRYSNQPQHF. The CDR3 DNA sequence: TGTGCCAGCAGATGGTCCGGAAGCAGGTATAGCAATCAGCCCCAGCATTTT.

This CDR3 is CASSPSGWIVAEQFF. The CDR3 region has the DNA TGTGCCAGCAGCCCCTCAGGTTGGATCGTCGCTGAGCAGTTCTTC. The chain joins TRBV14 to TRBJ2-1; D is ambiguous. Germline CDR1 and CDR2: SGHDN and FVKESK. This CDR3 spans 15 amino acids. V was shortened by 4 bases and J by 9 bases, with 19 bases between the two germline ends.

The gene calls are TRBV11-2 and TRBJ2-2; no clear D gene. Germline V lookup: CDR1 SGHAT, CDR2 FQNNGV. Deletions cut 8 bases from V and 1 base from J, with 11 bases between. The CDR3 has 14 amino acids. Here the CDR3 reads CASLGMMNTGELFF. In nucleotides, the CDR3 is TGTGCCAGCTTGGGAATGATGAACACCGGGGAGCTGTTTTTT. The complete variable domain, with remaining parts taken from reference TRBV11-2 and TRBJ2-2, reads EAGVAQSPRYKIIEKRQSVAFWCNPISGHATLYWYQQILGQGPKLLIQFQNNGVVDDSQLPKDRFSAERLKGVDSTLKIQPAKLEDSAVYLCASLGMMNTGELFFGEGSRLTVL.

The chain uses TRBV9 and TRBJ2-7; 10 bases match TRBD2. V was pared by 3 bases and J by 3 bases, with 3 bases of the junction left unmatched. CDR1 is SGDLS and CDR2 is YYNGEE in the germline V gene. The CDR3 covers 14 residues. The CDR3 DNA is TGTGCCAGCAGCGCAACTAGCGGGGACTACGAGCAGTACTTC. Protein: CASSATSGDYEQYF.

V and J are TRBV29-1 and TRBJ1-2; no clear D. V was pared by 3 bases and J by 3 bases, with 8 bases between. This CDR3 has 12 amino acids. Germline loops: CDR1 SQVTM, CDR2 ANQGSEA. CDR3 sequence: CSVDRGYYGYTF. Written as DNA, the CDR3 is TGCAGCGTTGATCGAGGGTACTATGGCTACACCTTC.

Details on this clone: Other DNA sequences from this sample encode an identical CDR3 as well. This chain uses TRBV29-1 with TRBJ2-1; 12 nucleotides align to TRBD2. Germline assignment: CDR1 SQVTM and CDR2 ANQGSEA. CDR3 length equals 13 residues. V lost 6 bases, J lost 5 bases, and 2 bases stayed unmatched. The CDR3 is CSVGLAGNNEQFF. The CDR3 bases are TGCAGCGTAGGACTAGCGGGGAACAATGAGCAGTTCTTC.